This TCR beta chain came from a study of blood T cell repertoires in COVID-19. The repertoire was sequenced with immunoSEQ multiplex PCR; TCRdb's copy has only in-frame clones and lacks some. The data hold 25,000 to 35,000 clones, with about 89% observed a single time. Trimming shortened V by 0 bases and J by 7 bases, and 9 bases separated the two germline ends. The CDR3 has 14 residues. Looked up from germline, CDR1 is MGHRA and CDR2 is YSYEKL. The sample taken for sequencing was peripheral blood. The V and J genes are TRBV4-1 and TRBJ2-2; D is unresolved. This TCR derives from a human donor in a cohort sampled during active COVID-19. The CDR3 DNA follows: TGCGCCAGCAGCCAAGAGCTAGGAGTCGGGGAGCTGTTTTTT. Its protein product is CASSQELGVGELFF.